These T cell receptor beta chains were read from a single sample in a study of CXCR3-negative and CXCR3-positive naive CD8 T cells. TCRdb re-called the 5' RACE reads, yielding one record per CDR3 amino acid sequence without DNA. The sample data list about 60,000 distinct CDR3 sequences. Sequenced input: naive CXCR3+ CD8+ T cells from blood. The receptors were sampled from a human donor in good health. Some clones in this sample may be carry-over from other donors' samples. CDR3s include the opening cysteine and the closing phenylalanine or tryptophan.

cdr3_length	j_call	v_call	cdr3_aa
11	TRBJ2-1	TRBV10-3	CAIRTYNEQFF
17	TRBJ1-1	TRBV4-2	CASSPRREQPLNTEAFF
14	TRBJ2-1	TRBV19	CASNSRQAYNEQFF
15	TRBJ1-5	TRBV20-1	CSARPRGSSNQPQHF
14	TRBJ2-7	TRBV7-2	CASSLIPGTYEQYF
13	TRBJ2-7	TRBV7-3	CASSLAEGYEQYF
15	TRBJ1-2	TRBV12-3/TRBV12-4	CASSLIQEANYGYTF
15	TRBJ2-7	TRBV12-3/TRBV12-4	CASSATGTGSYEQYF
16	TRBJ2-3	TRBV7-9	CASSLDAGGGTDTQYF
14	TRBJ2-7	TRBV29-1	CSVEGLAGSYEQYF
12	TRBJ2-7	TRBV29-1	CSVEREGYEQYF
16	TRBJ2-2	TRBV29-1	CSVEISGGENTGELFF
12	TRBJ1-5	TRBV6-5	CASSYGNGPQHF
15	TRBJ2-1	TRBV7-9	CASSFSGGAGNEQFF
12	TRBJ2-1	TRBV20-1	CSGGTLYNEQFF
16	TRBJ1-2	TRBV7-6	CASSSTPRRGEGGYTF
14	TRBJ2-7	TRBV20-1	CRDLGGRSSYEQYF
11	TRBJ2-7	TRBV6-1	CASGGPEKQYF
19	TRBJ2-1	TRBV7-6	CASSLFTGPPKGSYNEQFF
16	TRBJ2-3	TRBV12-3/TRBV12-4	CASSPPWGVEVDTQYF
16	TRBJ2-3	TRBV7-8	CASSPTRQGPADTQYF
15	TRBJ2-1	TRBV7-3	CASSLSRGYDNEQFF
14	TRBJ2-7	TRBV7-9	CASSSMTSSYEQYF
15	TRBJ2-3	TRBV7-2	CASSLAGADTDTQYF
12	TRBJ2-1	TRBV7-3	CASSPLGDEQFF
15	TRBJ2-3	TRBV7-2	CASSLAGGPTDTQYF
13	TRBJ1-1	TRBV29-1	CSVGTGEDTEAFF
16	TRBJ1-1	TRBV2	CASSEAGGALEIEAFF
13	TRBJ2-2	TRBV15	CATSRDSTGELFF
15	TRBJ2-7	TRBV5-1	CASTDISGGAGEQYF
15	TRBJ2-3	TRBV29-1	CSVEEQGAITDTQYF
16	TRBJ1-2	TRBV4-3	CASSQDLAGSLYGYTF
14	TRBJ2-5	TRBV29-1	CSVEYMGGQETQYF
13	TRBJ2-1	TRBV12-3/TRBV12-4	CASSFNQGNEQFF
14	TRBJ2-7	TRBV12-3/TRBV12-4	CASSLMLGNYEQYF
14	TRBJ2-7	TRBV6-2/TRBV6-3	CASSYFGGTYEQYF
14	TRBJ1-1	TRBV19	CASSPGTANTEAFF